The clone carrying this TCR beta chain was observed at least ten times. The antigen is not known. These data are taken from a study of CD8 T cells in ankylosing spondylitis. Findings and caveats of the study: Earlier literature documents some of the motif variants in reactive arthritis synovial fluid and blood. Disease-associated clones were CD8+ and fairly uncommon in peripheral blood. Significantly higher representation of disease-linked clones was reported for matched ankylosing spondylitis synovial fluid.

It was by quantitative 5'-RACE with molecular barcodes that TCR beta libraries were made. One entry per CDR3 protein results from TCRdb running MiXCR on the 5' RACE reads. The table has 250,000 to 400,000 distinct CDR3 sequences, around a tenth seen once. The CDR3 length is 18 residues. The ends were cut back, 1 base at V and 2 bases at J, with 18 bases in the middle. Germline CDR1 reads SGHRS; CDR2 reads YFSETQ. The receptor comes from a female donor with ankylosing spondylitis or in good health (not recorded which). The rearrangement uses TRBV5-1 and TRBJ2-2; no definite D call. The sequenced material came from blood, either unsorted or a sorted T cell fraction (not recorded which). CDR3 sequence reads: CASSLWGAAAANTGELFF. The CDR3 DNA is TGCGCCAGCAGCTTGTGGGGTGCGGCGGCCGCAAACACCGGGGAGCTGTTTTTT.